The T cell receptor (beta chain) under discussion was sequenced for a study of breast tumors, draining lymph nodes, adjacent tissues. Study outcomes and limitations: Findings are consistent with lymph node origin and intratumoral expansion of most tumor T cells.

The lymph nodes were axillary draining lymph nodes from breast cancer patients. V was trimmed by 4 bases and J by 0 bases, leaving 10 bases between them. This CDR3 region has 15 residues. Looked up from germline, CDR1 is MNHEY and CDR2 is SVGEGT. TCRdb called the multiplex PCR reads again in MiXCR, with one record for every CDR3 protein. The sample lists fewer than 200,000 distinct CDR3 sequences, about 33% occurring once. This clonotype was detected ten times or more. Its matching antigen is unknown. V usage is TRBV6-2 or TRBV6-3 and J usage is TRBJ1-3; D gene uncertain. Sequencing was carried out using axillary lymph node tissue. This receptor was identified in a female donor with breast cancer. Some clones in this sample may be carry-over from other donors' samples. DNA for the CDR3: TGTGCCAGCAGTTTCTCCCTGAGCTCTGGAAACACCATATATTTT. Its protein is CASSFSLSSGNTIYF.